This TCR beta chain was profiled in a study of CD8 T cells in Susac syndrome. In blood CD8+ and CD4+ T cells, TCR beta underwent sequencing. FACS was used to enrich TEMRA cells, whereas the CD8+ and CD4+ T cells were obtained by negative isolation. CDR3 size: 14 residues. V trimming: 3 bases; J trimming: 8 bases; junction bases outside the gene matches: 6. Germline lookup yields CDR1 LNHDA and CDR2 SQIVND (reference sequence). Reverse transcription of roughly 0.5 to 1 ug RNA used random hexamers. Via MiXCR, TCRdb re-called the immunoSEQ multiplex PCR reads, giving one row per CDR3 protein. Here the sample spans more than 200,000 distinct CDR3 sequences, 92% being singletons.

Sequenced material: CD8+ T cells from PBMCs. The chain employs TRBV19 and TRBJ2-1; 8 nucleotides agree with TRBD2. This receptor was obtained from a human donor with multiple sclerosis. CDR3 DNA: TGTGCCAGTAGTATCAGCGGGAGTGGGTATGAGCAGTTCTTC. Translation gives CASSISGSGYEQFF.